The 10 T cell receptor beta chains reported below all come from one sample, sequenced in a study of Tregs in tolerant kidney transplant recipients. Some clones are missing from TCRdb's copy, which holds only in-frame ones; the method was immunoSEQ multiplex PCR. The sample contains 200,000 to 300,000 clones, about four fifths of which appear only once. Sequencing was done on a sample of CD4+ T cells from blood. These receptors came from a human donor in good health.

This chain links TRBV6-1 with TRBJ2-1; 11 bases agree with TRBD1. Unmatched junction bases numbered 2, after V lost 2 bases and J lost 2 bases. CDR3 length: 16 amino acids. Germline V CDR1 and CDR2: MNHNS, SASEGT. The DNA for the CDR3 is TGTGCCAGCAGTGAAATGGGACAGGGGGCCTACAATGAGCAGTTCTTC. Its translation is CASSEMGQGAYNEQFF.

The gene calls are TRBV5-1 and TRBJ2-1; 11 positions match TRBD2. CDR1 and CDR2 from the germline V gene are SGHRS and YFSETQ. With 4 bases clipped from V and 4 bases from J, the junction kept 25 bases outside the gene matches. CDR3 length: 22 amino acids. This chain's CDR3 is CASSPIGGHSGRAEYGYNEQFF. The CDR3 nucleotides read TGCGCCAGCAGCCCAATAGGAGGGCATAGCGGGAGGGCAGAATATGGGTACAATGAGCAGTTCTTC.

V is TRBV18 and J is TRBJ2-3; D tentatively reads TRBD1 or TRBD2 (6 bases each). Germline lookup yields CDR1 KGHSH and CDR2 LQKENI. CDR3 length equals 16 residues. The V end was cut by 1 base, the J end by 6 bases, with 17 bases between. CDR3 nucleotides: TGTGCCAGCTCACCACGCGGAGGGCCAGGGGCGGATACGCAGTATTTT. It translates to CASSPRGGPGADTQYF. The whole variable domain, remainder taken from reference TRBV18 and TRBJ2-3, is NAGVMQNPRHLVRRRGQEARLRCSPMKGHSHVYWYRQLPEEGLKFMVYLQKENIIDESGMPKERFSAEFPKEGPSILRIQQVVRGDSAAYFCASSPRGGPGADTQYFGPGTRLTVL.

The V call is TRBV5-4, the J call TRBJ2-2, with TRBD2 as a possible D gene (5 bases). V gave up 2 bases and J gave up 4 bases, with 12 bases separating them. The CDR3 has 15 residues. CDR1 and CDR2 (germline): SGHNT, YYREEE (reference sequence). Here the CDR3 DNA reads TGTGCCAGCAGCTTCGGACCCGCGGGCACCGGGGAGCTGTTTTTT. Its protein is CASSFGPAGTGELFF.

V and J are TRBV5-4 and TRBJ2-1; D possibly corresponds to TRBD1 (7 bases). Per the germline V gene, CDR1 is SGHNT and CDR2 is YYREEE (reference sequence). V was cut by 1 base and J by 2 bases, with 13 bases left in between. This CDR3 is built from 16 residues. CDR3 region: CASSLSGGSAYNEQFF. For the CDR3, the DNA is TGTGCCAGCAGCTTGTCAGGGGGGAGTGCCTACAATGAGCAGTTCTTC.

The chain carries TRBV19 and TRBJ1-1; TRBD1 is a possible D gene (6 bases). V was pared by 4 bases and J by 1 base, with 13 bases between. Germline loops: CDR1 LNHDA, CDR2 SQIVND (reference sequence). The CDR3 is 15 residues long. For the CDR3, the DNA is TGTGCCAGTAGTACCCCGGGGGCGGCGAACACTGAAGCTTTCTTT. Amino acid sequence: CASSTPGAANTEAFF.

This chain joins TRBV27 and TRBJ2-5, with D possibly TRBD1 on 5 matching bases. The J call may be in error: the DNA end matches TRBJ2-7 better. CDR3 length: 14 residues. Looked up from germline, CDR1 is MNHEY and CDR2 is SMNVEV (reference sequence). The CDR3 spells CASSLTWQGHEQYF. The CDR3, as DNA: TGTGCCAGCAGTTTAACTTGGCAGGGCCACGAGCAGTACTTC.

This chain joins TRBV2 and TRBJ1-4, with TRBD1 matching over 7 bases. J was trimmed by 4 bases and V by 1 base; bases with no gene match: 0. CDR3 length: 14 amino acids. Per germline, CDR1 SNHLY and CDR2 FYNNEI. Written as DNA, the CDR3 is TGTGCCAGCAGTGAAGACAGGGGTAATGAAAAACTGTTTTTT. Residues: CASSEDRGNEKLFF. Filled out from reference TRBV2 and TRBJ1-4, the complete variable domain reads EPEVTQTPSHQVTQMGQEVILRCVPISNHLYFYWYRQILGQKVEFLVSFYNNEISEKSEIFDDQFSVERPDGSNFTLKIRSTKLEDSAMYFCASSEDRGNEKLFFGSGTQLSVL.

The rearrangement joins TRBV5-1 to TRBJ2-1; D is undetermined. The CDR3 sequence is 14 residues long. From germline, CDR1 is SGHRS and CDR2 YFSETQ. The ends were cut back, 2 bases at V and 5 bases at J, with 11 bases in the middle. This chain's CDR3 is CASSFYPADNEQFF. CDR3 DNA: TGCGCCAGCAGCTTTTACCCAGCCGACAATGAGCAGTTCTTC.

This chain links TRBV5-1 with TRBJ1-1, with D maybe TRBD1 (6 bases). Germline CDR1 reads SGHRS; CDR2 reads YFSETQ. V was trimmed by 4 bases and J by 3 bases, leaving 13 bases between them. The CDR3 has 14 residues. The CDR3 region is CASSRGGVDTEAFF. The DNA of the CDR3 is TGCGCCAGCAGCCGAGGGGGAGTTGACACTGAAGCTTTCTTT.